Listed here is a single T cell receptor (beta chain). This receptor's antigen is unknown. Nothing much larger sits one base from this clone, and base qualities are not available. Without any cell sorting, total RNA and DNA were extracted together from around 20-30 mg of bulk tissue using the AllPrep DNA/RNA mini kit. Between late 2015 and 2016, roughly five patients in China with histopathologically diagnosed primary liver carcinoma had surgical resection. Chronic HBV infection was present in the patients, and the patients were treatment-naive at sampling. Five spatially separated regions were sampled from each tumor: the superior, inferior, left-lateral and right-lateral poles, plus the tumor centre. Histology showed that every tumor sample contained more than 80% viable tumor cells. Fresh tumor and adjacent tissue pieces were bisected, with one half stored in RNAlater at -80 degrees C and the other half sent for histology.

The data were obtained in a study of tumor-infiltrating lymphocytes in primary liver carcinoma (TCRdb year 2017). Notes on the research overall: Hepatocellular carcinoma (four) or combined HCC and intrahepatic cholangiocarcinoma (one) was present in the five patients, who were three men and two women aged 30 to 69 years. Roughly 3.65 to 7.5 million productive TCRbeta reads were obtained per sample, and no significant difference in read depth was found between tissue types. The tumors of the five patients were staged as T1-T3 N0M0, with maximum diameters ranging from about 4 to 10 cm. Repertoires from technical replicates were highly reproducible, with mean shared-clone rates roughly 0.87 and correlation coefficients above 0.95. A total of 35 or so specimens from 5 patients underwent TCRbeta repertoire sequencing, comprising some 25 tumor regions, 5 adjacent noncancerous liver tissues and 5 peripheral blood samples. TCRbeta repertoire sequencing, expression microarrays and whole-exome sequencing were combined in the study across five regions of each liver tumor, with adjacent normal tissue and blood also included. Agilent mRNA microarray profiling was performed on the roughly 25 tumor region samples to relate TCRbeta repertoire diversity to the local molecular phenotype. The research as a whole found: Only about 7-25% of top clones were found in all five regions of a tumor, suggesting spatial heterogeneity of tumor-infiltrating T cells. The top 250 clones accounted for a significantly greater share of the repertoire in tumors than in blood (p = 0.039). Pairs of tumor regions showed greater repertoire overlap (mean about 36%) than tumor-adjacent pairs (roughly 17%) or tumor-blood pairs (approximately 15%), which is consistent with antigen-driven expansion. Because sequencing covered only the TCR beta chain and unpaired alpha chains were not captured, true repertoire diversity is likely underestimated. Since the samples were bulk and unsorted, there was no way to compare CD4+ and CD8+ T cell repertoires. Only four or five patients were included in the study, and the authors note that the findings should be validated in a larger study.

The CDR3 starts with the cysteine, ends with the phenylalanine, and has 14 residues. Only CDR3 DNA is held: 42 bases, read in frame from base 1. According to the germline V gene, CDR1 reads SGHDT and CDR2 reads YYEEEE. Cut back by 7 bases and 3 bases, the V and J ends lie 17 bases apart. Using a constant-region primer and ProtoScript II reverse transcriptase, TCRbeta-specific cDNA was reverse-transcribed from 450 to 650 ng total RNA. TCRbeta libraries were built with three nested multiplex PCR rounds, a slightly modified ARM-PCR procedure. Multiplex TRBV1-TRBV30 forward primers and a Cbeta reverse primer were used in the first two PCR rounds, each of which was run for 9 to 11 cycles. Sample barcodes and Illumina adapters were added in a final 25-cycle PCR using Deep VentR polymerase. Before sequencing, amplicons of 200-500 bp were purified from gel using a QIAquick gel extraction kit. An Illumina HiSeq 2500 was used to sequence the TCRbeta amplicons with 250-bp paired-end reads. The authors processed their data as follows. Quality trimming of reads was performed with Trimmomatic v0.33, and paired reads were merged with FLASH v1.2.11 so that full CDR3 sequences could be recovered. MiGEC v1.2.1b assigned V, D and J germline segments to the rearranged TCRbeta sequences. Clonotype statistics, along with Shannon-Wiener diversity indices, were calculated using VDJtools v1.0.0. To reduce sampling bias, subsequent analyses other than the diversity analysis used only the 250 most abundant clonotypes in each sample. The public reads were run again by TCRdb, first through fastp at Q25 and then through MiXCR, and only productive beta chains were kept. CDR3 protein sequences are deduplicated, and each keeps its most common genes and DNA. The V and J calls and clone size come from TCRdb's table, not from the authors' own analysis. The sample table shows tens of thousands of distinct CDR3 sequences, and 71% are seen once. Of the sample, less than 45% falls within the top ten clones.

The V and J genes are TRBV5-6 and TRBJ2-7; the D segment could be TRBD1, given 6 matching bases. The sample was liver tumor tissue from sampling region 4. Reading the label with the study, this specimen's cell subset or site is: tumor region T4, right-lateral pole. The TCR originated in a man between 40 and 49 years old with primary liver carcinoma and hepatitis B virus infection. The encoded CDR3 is CASGTTGQLYEQYF. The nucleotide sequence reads TGTGCCAGCGGGACCACGGGACAACTCTACGAGCAGTACTTC.